Reported below is one T cell receptor beta chain. These data belong to a study of T cell changes during pregnancy in multiple sclerosis. Profiling relied on immunoSEQ multiplex PCR, and the TCRdb table lists in-frame clones only, not all of them. The sample carries tens of thousands of clones, roughly 91% recorded once. The CDR3 runs to 13 residues. Looked up from germline, CDR1 is MNHEY and CDR2 is SMNVEV (reference sequence). J was trimmed by 8 bases and V by 4 bases; bases with no gene match: 7. Specimen: CD8+ T cells from peripheral blood mononuclear cells, collected before pregnancy. The clonotype comes from a female donor with multiple sclerosis, enrolled in a pregnancy study. The V gene is TRBV27, the J gene TRBJ1-1; 7 bases are shared with TRBD1. As DNA, the CDR3 is TGTGCCAGCAGTTATGATGAGACAGGGGAAGCTTTCTTT. This gives the protein CASSYDETGEAFF.